These 8 T cell receptor beta chains share one sample of origin, sequenced in a study of cytomegalovirus exposure and HLA in healthy donors. The primer mix had 60 Vbeta and 13 Jbeta primers. Method: immunoSEQ multiplex PCR; TCRdb's copy keeps in-frame clones and lacks some. Among about 100,000 clones, around 75% were seen once, and the ten largest hold around 4.8%. The sequenced material came from PBMCs. These receptors were obtained from a woman aged 18-30 years in good health and CMV-seropositive.

The rearrangement uses TRBV6-5 and TRBJ1-5; D ambiguous. This CDR3 is built from 15 residues. Germline V CDR1 and CDR2: MNHEY, SVGAGI. V lost 5 bases, J lost 0 bases, and 11 bases lay in between. CDR3 sequence: CASSQEFYSNQPQHF. CDR3 nucleotide sequence: TGTGCCAGCAGTCAAGAATTCTATAGCAATCAGCCCCAGCATTTT.

In its sample, this clone was seen a few times. The V gene is TRBV7-9, the J gene TRBJ1-1, with 8 bases that match TRBD1. Looked up from germline, CDR1 is SEHNR and CDR2 is FQNEAQ (reference sequence). The CDR3 loop spans 14 amino acids. With V trimmed by 5 bases and J by 4 bases, 6 bases remained unmatched. CDR3 sequence: CASSGRTGITEAFF. CDR3 sequence (DNA): TGTGCCAGCAGCGGTCGGACAGGGATCACTGAAGCTTTCTTT.

V usage is TRBV4-1 and J usage is TRBJ2-7; a weak D match, TRBD2 (6 bases). The ends were cut back, 3 bases at V and 5 bases at J, with 23 bases in the middle. CDR3 length: 17 residues. CDR1 is MGHRA and CDR2 is YSYEKL in the germline V gene. CDR3 DNA sequence: TGCGCCAGCAGCCAGGCTAACATGGGGGGAATGGGCAACGAGCAGTACTTC. Protein sequence: CASSQANMGGMGNEQYF.

The chain uses TRBV15 and TRBJ2-3; 15 nucleotides align to TRBD2. CDR3 length equals 20 residues. J lost 2 bases, V lost 5 bases, and 14 bases had no gene match. Germline CDR1 is LNHNV and CDR2 is YYDKDF (reference sequence). The CDR3 region has the DNA TGTGCCACCAGCCCCCGACTGGGGACTAGCGGGAGGACGGTCACAGATACGCAGTATTTT. Translation: CATSPRLGTSGRTVTDTQYF.

The rearrangement uses TRBV2 and TRBJ1-5, with TRBD1 as a possible D gene (5 bases). Germline V gives CDR1 SNHLY, CDR2 FYNNEI. This CDR3 has 16 amino acids. V was pared by 7 bases and J by 0 bases, with 16 bases between. The DNA of the CDR3 is TGTGCCAGCACCGCCACTCAGGGTTATAGCAATCAGCCCCAGCATTTT. This codes for CASTATQGYSNQPQHF.

V is TRBV27 and J is TRBJ1-3; D is possibly TRBD1 (6 bases). The CDR3 totals 15 residues. The V end was cut by 6 bases, the J end by 1 base, with 13 bases between. Germline assignment: CDR1 MNHEY and CDR2 SMNVEV (reference sequence). CDR3 in amino acids: CASSPNRESGNTIYF. CDR3 DNA: TGTGCCAGCAGCCCAAACAGGGAATCTGGAAACACCATATATTTT.

The chain couples TRBV30 to TRBJ2-2; D is perhaps TRBD2 (5 bases). The length of the CDR3 is 14 residues. V lost 0 bases and J lost 3, with 8 bases in between. Per the germline V gene, CDR1 is GTSNPN and CDR2 is SVGIG (reference sequence). DNA for the CDR3: TGTGCCTGGAGTGTGAGGGCCTACACCGGGGAGCTGTTTTTT. Protein: CAWSVRAYTGELFF.

V and J are TRBV10-3 and TRBJ2-5, with D possibly being TRBD2 (6 bases). CDR3 size: 17 residues. Germline-derived CDR1 and CDR2 are ENHRY and SYGVKD. V was cut by 0 bases and J by 0 bases, with 14 bases left in between. CDR3: CAISESRPGRNQETQYF. The CDR3 bases are TGTGCCATCAGTGAGTCGAGGCCAGGGAGGAACCAAGAGACCCAGTACTTC.